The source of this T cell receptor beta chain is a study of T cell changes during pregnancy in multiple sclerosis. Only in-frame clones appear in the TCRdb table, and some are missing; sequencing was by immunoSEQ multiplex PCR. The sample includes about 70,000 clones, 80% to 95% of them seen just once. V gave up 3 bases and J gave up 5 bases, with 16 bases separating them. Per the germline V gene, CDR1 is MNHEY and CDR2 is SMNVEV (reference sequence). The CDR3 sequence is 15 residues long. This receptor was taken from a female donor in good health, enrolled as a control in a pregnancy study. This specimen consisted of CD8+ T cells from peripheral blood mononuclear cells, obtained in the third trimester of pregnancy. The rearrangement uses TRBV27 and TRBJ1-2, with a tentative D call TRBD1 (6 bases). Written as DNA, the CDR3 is TGTGCCAGCAGTTTCGGGGGGGGCGCGTCGTATGGCTACACCTTC. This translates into CASSFGGGASYGYTF.